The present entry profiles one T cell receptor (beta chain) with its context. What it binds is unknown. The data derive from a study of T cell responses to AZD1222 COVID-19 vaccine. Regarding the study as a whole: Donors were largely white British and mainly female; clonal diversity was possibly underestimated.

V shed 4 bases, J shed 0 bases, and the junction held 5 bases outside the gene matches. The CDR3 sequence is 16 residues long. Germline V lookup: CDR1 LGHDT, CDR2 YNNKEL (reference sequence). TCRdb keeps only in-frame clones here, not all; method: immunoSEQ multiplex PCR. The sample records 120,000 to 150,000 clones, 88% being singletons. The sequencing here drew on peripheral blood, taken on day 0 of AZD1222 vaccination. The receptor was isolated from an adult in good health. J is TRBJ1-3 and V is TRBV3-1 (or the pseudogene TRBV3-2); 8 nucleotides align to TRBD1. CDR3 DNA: TGTGCCAGCAGCCCATGGACAGGGAGCTCTGGAAACACCATATATTTT. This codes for CASSPWTGSSGNTIYF.